This entry describes one T cell receptor beta chain. The data were produced by immunoSEQ multiplex PCR, yet TCRdb's version contains in-frame clones alone and is incomplete. The table lists about 220,000 clones, about 94% of them singletons. The data are from a study of control samples from healthy donors and cancer patients. This CDR3 comprises 16 residues. V lost 3 bases, J lost 2 bases, and 6 bases stayed unmatched. Germline V gene sequence: CDR1 SGHTA, CDR2 FQGNSA. The sample consisted of blood. The source is a man between 50 and 59 years old in good health. The rearrangement joins TRBV7-2 to TRBJ1-5, with TRBD1 matching over 8 bases. The chain's CDR3 is CASSFLDRGGNQPQHF. The CDR3 region has the DNA TGTGCCAGCAGCTTTTTAGACAGGGGAGGCAATCAGCCCCAGCATTTT.